The 5 T cell receptor beta chains below all came from one sample that was sequenced in a study of cytomegalovirus exposure and HLA in healthy donors. A multiplex PCR was run with 60 Vbeta primers and 13 Jbeta primers. Generated by immunoSEQ multiplex PCR, the TCRdb table keeps only in-frame clones and is missing some. This table has about 110,000 clones, about 86% appearing once. The specimen was PBMCs. The receptor set was obtained from a woman in her 30s in good health and CMV-seronegative.

The chain uses TRBV7-6 and TRBJ1-1, with D perhaps TRBD1 (6 bases). V was pared by 0 bases and J by 2 bases, with 7 bases between. Germline V gene sequence: CDR1 SGHVS, CDR2 FNYEAQ. This CDR3 has 14 amino acids. The CDR3 nucleotides are TGTGCCAGCAGCTTAGCAGGGGGTAACACTGAAGCTTTCTTT. This encodes CASSLAGGNTEAFF. Filled out from reference TRBV7-6 and TRBJ1-1, the complete variable domain reads GAGVSQSPRYKVTKRGQDVALRCDPISGHVSLYWYRQALGQGPEFLTYFNYEAQQDKSGLPNDRFSAERPEGSISTLTIQRTEQRDSAMYRCASSLAGGNTEAFFGQGTRLTVV.

V usage is TRBV27 and J usage is TRBJ2-1, with TRBD2 matching 10 bases. The CDR3 spans 16 residues. Trimming cost V 6 bases and J 7 bases; bases outside gene matches: 12. CDR1 MNHEY and CDR2 SMNVEV come from the germline V gene (reference sequence). CDR3 sequence (DNA): TGTGCCAGCAGAATCCTAGGACTAGCGGAGACTAATGAGCAGTTCTTC. It yields the protein CASRILGLAETNEQFF.

V usage is TRBV27 and J usage is TRBJ2-7, with TRBD1 matching over 7 bases. V dropped 6 bases and J dropped 3; count of bases not matched to a gene: 14. CDR1 is MNHEY, CDR2 SMNVEV, per germline (reference sequence). This CDR3 has 16 residues. The CDR3 spells CASSQKIGQEDYEQYF. CDR3 coding DNA: TGTGCCAGCAGCCAAAAGATAGGACAGGAGGACTACGAGCAGTACTTC.

The DNA for the CDR3 is TGTGCCAGCAGCTGGACAACGGCTGGAAACACCATATATTTT. Its protein product is CASSWTTAGNTIYF. This chain connects TRBV14 to TRBJ1-3; D is possibly TRBD1 (5 bases). The CDR3 totals 14 residues. Germline CDR1 SGHDN, CDR2 FVKESK. The germline V and J ends were trimmed by 5 bases and 2 bases, with 10 bases remaining between them.

The V and J genes are TRBV2 and TRBJ1-5, with a tentative D call TRBD1 (6 bases). CDR3 length: 14 amino acids. Deletions cut 7 bases from V and 1 base from J, with 11 bases between. Germline lookup yields CDR1 SNHLY and CDR2 FYNNEI. The CDR3 sequence: CASTSGHSNQPQHF. CDR3 sequence (DNA): TGTGCCAGCACCTCGGGACACAGCAATCAGCCCCAGCATTTT. Variable domain in full (rest from reference TRBV2 and TRBJ1-5): EPEVTQTPSHQVTQMGQEVILRCVPISNHLYFYWYRQILGQKVEFLVSFYNNEISEKSEIFDDQFSVERPDGSNFTLKIRSTKLEDSAMYFCASTSGHSNQPQHFGDGTRLSIL.